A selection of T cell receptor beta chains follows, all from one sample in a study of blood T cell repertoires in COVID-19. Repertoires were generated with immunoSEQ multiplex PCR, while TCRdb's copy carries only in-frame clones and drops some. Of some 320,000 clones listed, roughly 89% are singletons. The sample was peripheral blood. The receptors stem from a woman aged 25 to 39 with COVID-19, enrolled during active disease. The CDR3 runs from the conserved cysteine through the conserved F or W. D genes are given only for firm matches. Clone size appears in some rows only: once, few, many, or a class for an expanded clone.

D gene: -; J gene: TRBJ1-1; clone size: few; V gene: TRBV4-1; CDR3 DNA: TGCGCCAGCAGCCTCGGTCGAGGGAACACTGAAGCTTTCTTT; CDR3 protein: CASSLGRGNTEAFF
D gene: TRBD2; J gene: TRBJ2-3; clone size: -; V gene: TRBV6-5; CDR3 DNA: TGTGCCAGCAGTTATGAAAGCGGGGGGATTTCAGATACGCAGTATTTT; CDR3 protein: CASSYESGGISDTQYF
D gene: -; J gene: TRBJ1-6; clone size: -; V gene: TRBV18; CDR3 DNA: TGTGCCAGCTCACCAACGCAACGCGGGGGTACCGGGAATTCACCCCTCCACTTT; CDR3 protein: CASSPTQRGGTGNSPLHF
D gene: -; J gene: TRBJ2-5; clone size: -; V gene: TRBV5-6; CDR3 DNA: TGTGCCAGCAGCTTGGCTCGAGGGACCCAGTACTTC; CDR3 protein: CASSLARGTQYF
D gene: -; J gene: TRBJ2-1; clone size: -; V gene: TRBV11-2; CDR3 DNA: TGTGCCAGCAGCACCGGGACACCTTACAATGAGCAGTTCTTC; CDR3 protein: CASSTGTPYNEQFF
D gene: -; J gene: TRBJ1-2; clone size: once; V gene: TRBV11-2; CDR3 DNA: TGTGCCAGCAGCTTAGAGTCCTACAGGCCCTATGGCTACACCTTC; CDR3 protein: CASSLESYRPYGYTF
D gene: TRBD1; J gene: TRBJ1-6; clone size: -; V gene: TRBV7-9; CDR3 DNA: TGTGCCAGCAGCTCTACAGGGGGCAACTCACCCCTCCACTTT; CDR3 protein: CASSSTGGNSPLHF
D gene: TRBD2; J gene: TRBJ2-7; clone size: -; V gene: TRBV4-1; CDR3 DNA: TGCGCCAGCAGCCCCACCACGGGGGGTTACGAGCAGTACTTC; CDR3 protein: CASSPTTGGYEQYF
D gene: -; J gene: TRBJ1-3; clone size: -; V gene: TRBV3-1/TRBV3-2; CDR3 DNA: TGTGCCAGCAGCCAAGAGTGGGGACAAGGAAACACCATATATTTT; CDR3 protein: CASSQEWGQGNTIYF
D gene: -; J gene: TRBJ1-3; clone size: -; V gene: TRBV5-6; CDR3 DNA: TGTGCCAGCAGCCTAATGTCACTACGTAGCTCTGGAAACACCATATATTTT; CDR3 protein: CASSLMSLRSSGNTIYF
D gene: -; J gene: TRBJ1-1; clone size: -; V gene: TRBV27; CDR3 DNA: TGTGCCAGCAGTTTTTTGGGGCGGACTGAAGCTTTCTTT; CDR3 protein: CASSFLGRTEAFF
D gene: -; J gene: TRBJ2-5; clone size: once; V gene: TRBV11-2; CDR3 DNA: TGTGCCAGCAGCTTAGGTACTTTCCAAGAGACCCAGTACTTC; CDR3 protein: CASSLGTFQETQYF
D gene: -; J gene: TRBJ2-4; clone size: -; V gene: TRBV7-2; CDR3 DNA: TGTGCCAGCAGCCTAAGCAGACTAGCCAAAAACATTCAGTACTTC; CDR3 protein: CASSLSRLAKNIQYF
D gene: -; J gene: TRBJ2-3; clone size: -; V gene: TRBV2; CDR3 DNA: TGTGCCAGCAGTGCCTACCAGCAGGCGCAGTATTTT; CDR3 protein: CASSAYQQAQYF
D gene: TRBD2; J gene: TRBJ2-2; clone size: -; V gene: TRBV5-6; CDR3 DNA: TGTGCCAGCAGCTTGGCTCTAGCGGGGGAAACCGGGGAGCTGTTTTTT; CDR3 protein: CASSLALAGETGELFF
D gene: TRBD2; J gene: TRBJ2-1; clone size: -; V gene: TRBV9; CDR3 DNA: TGTGCCAGCAGCCGTAGCGGGGGCCAGAGCTCCTACAATGAGCAGTTCTTC; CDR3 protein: CASSRSGGQSSYNEQFF
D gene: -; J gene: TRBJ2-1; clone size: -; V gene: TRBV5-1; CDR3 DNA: TGCGCCAGCAGTCGTGATTACAATGTCAATGAGCAGTTCTTC; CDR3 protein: CASSRDYNVNEQFF
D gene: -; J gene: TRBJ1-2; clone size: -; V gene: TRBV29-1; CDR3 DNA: TGCAGCGTTGGAGCTCTCGCAAACTATGGCTACACCTTC; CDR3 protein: CSVGALANYGYTF
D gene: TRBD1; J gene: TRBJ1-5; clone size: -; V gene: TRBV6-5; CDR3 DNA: TGTGCCAGCACAGGGGGAGGCAATCAGCCCCAGCATTTT; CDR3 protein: CASTGGGNQPQHF
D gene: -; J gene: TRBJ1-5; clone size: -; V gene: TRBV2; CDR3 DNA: TGTGCCAGCAGTGACAAACTAAGAGGTCAGCCCCAGCATTTT; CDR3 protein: CASSDKLRGQPQHF
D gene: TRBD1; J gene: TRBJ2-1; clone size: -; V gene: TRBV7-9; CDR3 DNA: TGTGCCAGCAGCTCCACCGGGACAGGGGGCGTCGAGTTCTTC; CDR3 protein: CASSSTGTGGVEFF
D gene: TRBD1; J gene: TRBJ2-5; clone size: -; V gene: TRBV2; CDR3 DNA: TGTGCCAGCAGCCCGGGACAGGGTCAGACCCAGTACTTC; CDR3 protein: CASSPGQGQTQYF
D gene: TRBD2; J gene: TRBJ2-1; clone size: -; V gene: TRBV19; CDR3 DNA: TGTGCCAGTAGTACGGGACTAGCCCTTTACAATGAGCAGTTCTTC; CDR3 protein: CASSTGLALYNEQFF
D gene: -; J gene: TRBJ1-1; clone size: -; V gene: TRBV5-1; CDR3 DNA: TGCGCCAGCTCCGCAGTGAACACTGAAGCTTTCTTT; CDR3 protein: CASSAVNTEAFF
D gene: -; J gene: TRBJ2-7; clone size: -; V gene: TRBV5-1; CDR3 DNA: TGCGCCAGCAGCCAAATCACCTTTCAGGGCGAGCAGTACTTC; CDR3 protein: CASSQITFQGEQYF
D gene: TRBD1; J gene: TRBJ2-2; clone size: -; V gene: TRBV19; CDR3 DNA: TGTGCCAGTAGTATAGATTCGGGACAGATGCTCGGGGAGCTGTTTTTT; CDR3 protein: CASSIDSGQMLGELFF
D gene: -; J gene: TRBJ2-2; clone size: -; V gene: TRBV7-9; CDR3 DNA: TGTGCCAGCAGCCCCCCCGGCGGGGCGAACACCGGGGAGCTGTTTTTT; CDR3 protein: CASSPPGGANTGELFF
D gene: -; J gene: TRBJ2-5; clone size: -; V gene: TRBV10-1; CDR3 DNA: TGCGCCAGCAGTGGTCAGGGGGAGACCCAGTACTTC; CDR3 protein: CASSGQGETQYF
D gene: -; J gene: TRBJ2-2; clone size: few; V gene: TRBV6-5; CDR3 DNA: TGTGCCAGCAGTCCCGGACAGCCGAACACCGGGGAGCTGTTTTTT; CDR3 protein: CASSPGQPNTGELFF
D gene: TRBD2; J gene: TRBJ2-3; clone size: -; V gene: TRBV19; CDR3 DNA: TGTGCCAGTAGTACTCAAATAGCGGGGGGAGCAGATACGCAGTATTTT; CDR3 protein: CASSTQIAGGADTQYF
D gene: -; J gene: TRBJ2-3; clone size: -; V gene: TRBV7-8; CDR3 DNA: TGTGCCAGCAGCTTAGATCAGGGGTCAGATACGCAGTATTTT; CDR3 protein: CASSLDQGSDTQYF
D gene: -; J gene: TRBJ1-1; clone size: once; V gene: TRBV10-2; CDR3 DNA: TGCGCCAGCCTCAGGCGATGGGACACTGAAGCTTTCTTT; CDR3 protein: CASLRRWDTEAFF
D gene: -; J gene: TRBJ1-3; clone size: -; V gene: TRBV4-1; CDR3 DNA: TGCGCCAGCAGCCAAGTGGGGGGGGAAGGAAACACCATATATTTT; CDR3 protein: CASSQVGGEGNTIYF
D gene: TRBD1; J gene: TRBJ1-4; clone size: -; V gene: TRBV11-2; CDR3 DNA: TGTGCCAGCAGCTCCGGGACAGGGGGCTCAGGGGCTAATGAAAAACTGTTTTTT; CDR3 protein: CASSSGTGGSGANEKLFF
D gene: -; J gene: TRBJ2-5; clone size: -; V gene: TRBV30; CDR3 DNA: TGTGCCTGGAGTAAAGCTCGGTCGGGGCAGTACTTC; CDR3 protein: CAWSKARSGQYF
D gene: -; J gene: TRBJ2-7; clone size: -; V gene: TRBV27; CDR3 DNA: TGTGCCAGCCGAAACTTTCCCGCGGAGGGCCACTACGAGCAGTACTTC; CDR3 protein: CASRNFPAEGHYEQYF
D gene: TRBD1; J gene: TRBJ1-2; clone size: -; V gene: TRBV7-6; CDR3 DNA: TGTGCCAGCAGCTCGCGACAGGGAGCTAACTATGGCTACACCTTC; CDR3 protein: CASSSRQGANYGYTF
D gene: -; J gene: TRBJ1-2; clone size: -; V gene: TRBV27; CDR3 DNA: TGTGCCAGCAGTTCCCTACAGGGTTTTCGTGGCTACACCTTC; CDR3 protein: CASSSLQGFRGYTF
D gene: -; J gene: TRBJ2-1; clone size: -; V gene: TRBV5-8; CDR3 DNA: TGTGCCAGCAGCTTGGAAGGGGGATCCTACAATGAGCAGTTCTTC; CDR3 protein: CASSLEGGSYNEQFF